This T cell receptor beta chain was captured in a study of CD8 T cells in ankylosing spondylitis. The CDR3 extends over 12 amino acids. Deletions cut 4 bases from V and 4 bases from J, with 8 bases between. Germline loops: CDR1 SQVTM, CDR2 ANQGSEA. This clonotype has a count of ten or more. The antigen is undetermined. It was by quantitative 5'-RACE with molecular barcodes that TCR beta libraries were made. MiXCR, run by TCRdb on the 5' RACE reads, gives a single entry per CDR3 protein. The sample contains 150,000 to 250,000 distinct CDR3 sequences, roughly 13% of which appear only once. Points from the study as a whole: From matched ankylosing spondylitis synovial fluid, disease-linked clones were reportedly recovered at significantly enriched levels. A TCR beta motif of 8 or 9 highly homologous variants appeared characteristic of ankylosing spondylitis blood.

Specimen: blood, either unsorted or a sorted T cell fraction (not recorded which). The clonotype comes from a male donor with ankylosing spondylitis or in good health (not recorded which). The chain employs TRBV29-1 and TRBJ2-1; D might be TRBD1 (6 bases). In DNA form, the CDR3 reads TGCAGCGTTGTCGACAGGTACAATGAGCAGTTCTTC. Its protein is CSVVDRYNEQFF.